The present TCR beta chain was sequenced within a study of shared clonotypes between healthy human individuals. The wider study: Contributing individuals were two females and three males aged 18 to 49.

This clone has just one count. CDR1 is SEHNR, CDR2 FQNEAQ, per germline (reference sequence). V gave up 6 bases and J gave up 4 bases, with 12 bases separating them. The CDR3 has 13 residues. Assay: immunoSEQ multiplex PCR; the TCRdb copy retains only in-frame clones and omits some. Among hundreds of thousands of clones, around 67% were seen once, and the ten largest hold 10% to 13%. This receptor was identified in a man younger than 40 in good health. Source material: memory CD4+ T cells sorted from blood. Subset of the sample: CD45RA-negative fraction. The chain joins TRBV7-9 to TRBJ1-1; D remains ambiguous. CDR3 in DNA: TGTGCCAGCAGTCTACATGGAGGCACTGAAGCTTTCTTT. It encodes CASSLHGGTEAFF.